Each of the 3 T cell receptor beta chains below was sequenced from the same sample in a study of shared clonotypes between healthy human individuals. The repertoire was sequenced with immunoSEQ multiplex PCR; TCRdb's copy has only in-frame clones and lacks some. The sample yields about 520,000 clones, approximately 81% seen once. The material sequenced was PBMCs. These receptors came from a woman aged 40 to 50 in good health. Some clones in this sample may be carry-over from other donors' samples.

Concerning this clone: A junction boundary mismatches the germline segment, possibly from a read error. The rearrangement joins TRBV7-7 to TRBJ2-5, with 9 bases fitting TRBD1. The CDR3 totals 15 residues. Germline V CDR1 and CDR2: SSHAT, FNYEAQ (reference sequence). CDR3 in DNA: TGTGCTAGCAGCTCTGGACAGGGGAATCAAGAGACCCAGTACTTC. It translates to CASSSGQGNQETQYF.

The genes are TRBV6-1 and TRBJ2-5, with 7 bases aligning to TRBD2. This CDR3 has 15 residues. The ends lost 2 bases at V and 4 bases at J; junction bases unmatched: 7. CDR1 is MNHNS and CDR2 is SASEGT in the germline V gene. The CDR3 is CASSESAGVGETQYF. The CDR3 DNA is TGTGCCAGCAGTGAAAGTGCGGGAGTGGGAGAGACCCAGTACTTC.

The rearrangement joins TRBV7-3 to TRBJ2-3, with D possibly called TRBD1 or TRBD2 (5 bases each). The V end lost 5 bases, the J end lost 2 bases, and 14 bases lay between the germline ends. CDR1 and CDR2 from the germline V gene are SGHTA and FQGTGA. The length of the CDR3 is 15 residues. The CDR3 loop is CASSPTGTITDTQYF. Written as DNA, the CDR3 is TGTGCCAGCAGCCCCACCGGGACCATCACAGATACGCAGTATTTT. Full variable domain (missing parts from reference TRBV7-3 and TRBJ2-3): GAGVSQTPSNKVTEKGKYVELRCDPISGHTALYWYRQSLGQGPEFLIYFQGTGAADDSGLPNDRFFAVRPEGSVSTLKIQRTERGDSAVYLCASSPTGTITDTQYFGPGTRLTVL.